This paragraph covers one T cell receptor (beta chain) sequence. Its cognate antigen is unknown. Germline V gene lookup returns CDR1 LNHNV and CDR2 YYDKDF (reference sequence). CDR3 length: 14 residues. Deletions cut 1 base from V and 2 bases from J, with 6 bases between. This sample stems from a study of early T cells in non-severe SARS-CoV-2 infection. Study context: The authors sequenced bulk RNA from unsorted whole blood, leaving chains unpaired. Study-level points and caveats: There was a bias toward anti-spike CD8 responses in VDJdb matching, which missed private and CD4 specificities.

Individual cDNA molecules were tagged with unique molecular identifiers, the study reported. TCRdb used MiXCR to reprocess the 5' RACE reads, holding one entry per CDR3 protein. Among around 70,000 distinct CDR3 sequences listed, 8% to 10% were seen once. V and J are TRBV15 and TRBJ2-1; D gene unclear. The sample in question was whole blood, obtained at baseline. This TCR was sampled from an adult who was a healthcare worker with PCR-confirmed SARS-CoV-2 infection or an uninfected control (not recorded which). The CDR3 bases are TGTGCCACCAGCAGAGGCTCACCCTACAATGAGCAGTTCTTC. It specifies CATSRGSPYNEQFF.